Below are 30 T cell receptor beta chains sequenced from a single sample in a study of cytomegalovirus exposure and HLA in healthy donors. It was with 60 Vbeta and 13 Jbeta primers that the PCR ran. TCRdb's table, derived via immunoSEQ multiplex PCR, lists solely in-frame clones and lacks some. Of 180,000 or so clones in the sample, under 80% were seen once. Material: PBMCs. These receptors were taken from a man aged 35 to 55 in good health and CMV-seronegative.

This chain joins TRBV29-1 and TRBJ2-7, with 10 bases identical to TRBD1. The junction had 7 bases not matched to a gene; V was cut back by 1 base and J by 7 bases. The CDR3 is 14 residues long. In germline, CDR1 is SQVTM, CDR2 ANQGSEA. CDR3 residues: CSVEVRQGAGEQYF. For the CDR3, the DNA is TGCAGCGTTGAAGTCCGACAGGGGGCGGGTGAGCAGTACTTC.

In its sample, this clone was seen a few times. V and J are TRBV7-2 and TRBJ2-3, with D unresolved. V lost 6 bases, J lost 5 bases, and 12 bases lay in between. This CDR3 has 13 residues. Per the germline V gene, CDR1 is SGHTA and CDR2 is FQGNSA. CDR3 sequence: CASSPLTRDTQYF. The CDR3 nucleotides read TGTGCCAGCAGTCCTCTGACTCGAGATACGCAGTATTTT.

The chain couples TRBV6-1 to TRBJ2-5; the D gene is possibly TRBD2 (5 bases). The CDR3 length is 15 residues. Trimming stripped 0 bases from V and 1 base from J, with 9 bases between. Germline-derived CDR1 and CDR2 are MNHNS and SASEGT. CDR3 in DNA: TGTGCCAGCAGTGAAGCTTCCCGGGGCCAAGAGACCCAGTACTTC. It yields the protein CASSEASRGQETQYF.

In this sample, this clone turned up a few times. This chain uses TRBV28 with TRBJ1-6; TRBD1 matches at 7 bases. Germline V gives CDR1 MDHEN, CDR2 SYDVKM. The CDR3 is 17 residues long. Trimming cost V 6 bases and J 1 base; bases outside gene matches: 9. CDR3 bases: TGTGCCAGCAGCCGGGGCAGGGGGTTGTCCTATAATTCACCCCTCCACTTT. Translation: CASSRGRGLSYNSPLHF.

This chain connects TRBV6-1 to TRBJ2-7; possible D gene TRBD2, 6 bases. V shed 1 base and J shed 3 bases, with 19 bases lying between them. The germline gives CDR1 MNHNS, CDR2 SASEGT. This CDR3 spans 17 amino acids. CDR3 DNA: TGTGCCAGCAGTGAAGTCGGTATTGGGGGGACCAGCTACGAGCAGTACTTC. Protein sequence: CASSEVGIGGTSYEQYF.

A word on this clone: The junction departs from germline at one end; a sequencing error may be responsible. This sequence joins TRBV7-9 and TRBJ1-5; tentatively, D is TRBD1 (5 bases). Looked up from germline, CDR1 is SEHNR and CDR2 is FQNEAQ (reference sequence). The CDR3 is made up of 12 amino acids. The CDR3 sequence: CSSSSAGQPQHF. In DNA, the CDR3 is TGTTCCAGCAGTTCAGCAGGGCAGCCCCAGCATTTT.

The chain employs TRBV5-1 and TRBJ2-3, with TRBD2 as a possible D gene (7 bases). The CDR3 consists of 15 residues. V lost 3 bases and J 1 base, leaving 12 bases between the germline ends. Germline-derived CDR1 and CDR2 are SGHRS and YFSETQ. CDR3 nucleotide sequence: TGCGCCAGCAGCTCCGGGGGGCAAGGCACAGATACGCAGTATTTT. This codes for CASSSGGQGTDTQYF.

The chain couples TRBV19 to TRBJ1-6; the D gene is possibly TRBD1 (6 bases). This CDR3 region has 14 residues. Germline V gene sequence: CDR1 LNHDA, CDR2 SQIVND (reference sequence). V lost 5 bases and J 7 bases, leaving 12 bases between the germline ends. The CDR3 bases are TGTGCCAGTAGTCTGGGACACGAGAATTCACCCCTCCACTTT. Protein: CASSLGHENSPLHF.

V is TRBV13 and J is TRBJ2-1; 10 nucleotides match TRBD1. Looked up from germline, CDR1 is PRHDT and CDR2 is FYEKMQ (reference sequence). The CDR3 covers 16 residues. J lost 3 bases, V lost 5 bases, and 7 bases had no gene match. The CDR3 sequence: CASSPRGDRGYNEQFF. In DNA, the CDR3 is TGTGCCAGCAGCCCGAGGGGGGACAGGGGCTACAATGAGCAGTTCTTC.

The V gene is TRBV5-4, the J gene TRBJ2-5, with TRBD2 matching 10 bases. Germline assignment: CDR1 SGHNT and CDR2 YYREEE (reference sequence). Germline trimming cut 9 bases from V and 6 bases from J; bases unmatched to any gene: 14. CDR3 length equals 15 residues. The CDR3 DNA reads as TGTGCCACCACCTCAGCGGGGGGGCTTTGGAAGACCCAGTACTTC. Amino acids: CATTSAGGLWKTQYF. The full variable domain, in which reference TRBV5-4 and TRBJ2-5 provide the parts outside the CDR3, is ETGVTQSPTHLIKTRGQQVTLRCSSQSGHNTVSWYQQALGQGPQFIFQYYREEENGRGNFPPRFSGLQFPNYSSELNVNALELDDSALYLCATTSAGGLWKTQYFGPGTRLLVL.

The V and J genes are TRBV25-1 and TRBJ1-4; no firm D call. Germline V CDR1 and CDR2: MGHDK, SYGVNS. The CDR3 loop spans 15 amino acids. V gave up 3 bases and J gave up 0 bases, with 8 bases separating them. CDR3 sequence: CASSDPGSTNEKLFF. The CDR3 coding sequence is TGTGCCAGCAGTGACCCGGGGTCAACTAATGAAAAACTGTTTTTT.

A note on this clone: Distinct nucleotide sequences in the sample also encode this CDR3. V is TRBV13 and J is TRBJ1-1; maybe TRBD1 (6 bases). The CDR3 length is 13 residues. V dropped 5 bases and J dropped 1 base, with 8 bases sitting between them. Germline V lookup: CDR1 PRHDT, CDR2 FYEKMQ (reference sequence). For the CDR3, the DNA is TGTGCCAGCAGCAGGGACACGAACACTGAAGCTTTCTTT. Translation: CASSRDTNTEAFF.

This clone has more than one count but fewer than ten. The chain combines TRBV18 with TRBJ2-5; 9 nucleotides match TRBD2. The CDR3 is 16 amino acids. J lost 5 bases, V lost 0 bases, and 7 bases had no gene match. CDR1 KGHSH and CDR2 LQKENI come from the germline V gene. The CDR3 bases are TGTGCCAGCTCACCACCGGGCGGGAGGGCCGATGAGACCCAGTACTTC. Its translation is CASSPPGGRADETQYF.

This clone was seen more than once but under ten times. The chain links TRBV15 to TRBJ2-7; 8 bases map to TRBD2. The germline CDR1 and CDR2 sequences are LNHNV and YYDKDF (reference sequence). The CDR3 runs to 14 residues. V gave up 0 bases and J gave up 3 bases; unmatched junction bases: 1. For the CDR3, the DNA is TGTGCCACCAGCAGAGAGGGACTAGTCTACGAGCAGTACTTC. Translation gives CATSREGLVYEQYF.

This clone showed up just a few times. The chain couples TRBV18 to TRBJ2-7, with 11 bases aligning to TRBD2. CDR3 length: 16 amino acids. Germline loops: CDR1 KGHSH, CDR2 LQKENI. The junction had 9 bases not matched to a gene; V was cut back by 3 bases and J by 5 bases. CDR3 region: CASSPLTSGVVNEQYF. The CDR3 coding sequence is TGTGCCAGCTCACCCTTGACTAGCGGGGTAGTCAACGAGCAGTACTTC.

This sequence joins TRBV7-6 and TRBJ2-5, with D possibly being TRBD1 (6 bases). The assigned J gene may be wrong: the sequence end matches TRBJ2-7 better. Germline CDR1 reads SGHVS; CDR2 reads FNYEAQ. This CDR3 is 15 amino acids long. The chain's CDR3 is CARKAGTPTPYEQYF. The DNA for the CDR3 is TGTGCCAGGAAAGCCGGGACACCGACCCCCTACGAGCAGTACTTC.

The rearrangement uses TRBV30 and TRBJ1-2; the match to TRBD1 covers 11 bases. V lost 4 bases to trimming and J lost 3 bases; unmatched junction nucleotides: 7. Germline V gives CDR1 GTSNPN, CDR2 SVGIG (reference sequence). This CDR3 spans 15 amino acids. CDR3 sequence reads: CAWKVWGQGDYGYTF. The CDR3 DNA is TGTGCCTGGAAGGTGTGGGGACAGGGGGACTATGGCTACACCTTC.

The chain has TRBV5-8 and TRBJ1-3; D gene ambiguous. The ends were cut back, 4 bases at V and 4 bases at J, with 9 bases in the middle. CDR3 length: 13 residues. The germline gives CDR1 SGHTS, CDR2 YDEGEE. The CDR3 DNA sequence: TGTGCCAGCAGCCGCCCACTAGGAAACACCATATATTTT. It yields the protein CASSRPLGNTIYF.

The rearrangement joins TRBV19 to TRBJ2-1; TRBD1 matches 10 bases. CDR3 length equals 19 residues. Germline CDR1 reads LNHDA; CDR2 reads SQIVND (reference sequence). The trim removed 4 bases at V and 9 bases at J, leaving 21 bases unmatched. The CDR3 protein is CASSRDLGTGERGWGEQFF. The CDR3 DNA is TGTGCCAGTAGTAGAGACTTAGGGACAGGGGAAAGGGGGTGGGGTGAGCAGTTCTTC.

V usage is TRBV6-5 and J usage is TRBJ1-1; tentative D call: TRBD1 (5 bases). The V and J ends lost 0 bases and 1 base respectively, with 6 bases between them. CDR3 length equals 14 residues. Per germline, CDR1 MNHEY and CDR2 SVGAGI. The CDR3 DNA is TGTGCCAGCAGTTACTCGCAGGGGAACACTGAAGCTTTCTTT. Its protein is CASSYSQGNTEAFF.

The V call is TRBV30, the J call TRBJ1-5, with TRBD1 identical over 10 bases. The CDR3 has 18 amino acids. V shed 0 bases and J 2 bases; nucleotides not matched to a gene: 10. Looked up from germline, CDR1 is GTSNPN and CDR2 is SVGIG (reference sequence). Here the CDR3 DNA reads TGTGCCTGGAGTGTACGAGACAGGGGGCGTTCGGGCAATCAGCCCCAGCATTTT. It translates to CAWSVRDRGRSGNQPQHF.

The chain joins TRBV2 to TRBJ1-2, with 8 bases matching TRBD1. Trimming removed 6 bases from V and 6 bases from J; junction bases left unmatched: 6. CDR3 length equals 13 residues. The germline V gene has CDR1 SNHLY and CDR2 FYNNEI. The CDR3 DNA reads as TGTGCCAGCAGACGTCAGGGGGCCCATGGCTACACCTTC. It is translated as CASRRQGAHGYTF.

In this sample, this clone turned up a few times. The gene calls are TRBV11-2 and TRBJ2-7; 7 nucleotides agree with TRBD2. This CDR3 has 17 residues. V lost 0 bases, J lost 1 base, and 9 bases stayed unmatched. In germline, CDR1 is SGHAT, CDR2 FQNNGV. This chain's CDR3 is CASSLDRSSGASYEQYF. For the CDR3, the DNA is TGTGCCAGCAGCTTAGATAGGTCAAGCGGGGCGTCCTACGAGCAGTACTTC.

The chain recombines TRBV5-1 with TRBJ2-5, with 7 bases matching TRBD2. V lost 1 base and J lost 4; bases outside the gene matches: 1. Germline V lookup: CDR1 SGHRS, CDR2 YFSETQ. This CDR3 region has 13 residues. CDR3: CASSLTGGETQYF. The CDR3 DNA follows: TGCGCCAGCAGCTTGACGGGGGGAGAGACCCAGTACTTC.

The chain carries TRBV7-9 and TRBJ2-3, with D perhaps matching TRBD2 (6 bases). The V gene's germline CDR1 is SEHNR and CDR2 FQNEAQ (reference sequence). The V end was cut by 1 base, the J end by 2 bases, with 10 bases between. CDR3 size: 15 residues. This chain's CDR3 is CASSLGGRPTDTQYF. The CDR3 nucleotides read TGTGCCAGCAGCTTAGGTGGGAGGCCCACAGATACGCAGTATTTT. Variable domain in full (rest from reference TRBV7-9 and TRBJ2-3): DTGVSQNPRHKITKRGQNVTFRCDPISEHNRLYWYRQTLGQGPEFLTYFQNEAQLEKSRLLSDRFSAERPKGSFSTLEIQRTEQGDSAMYLCASSLGGRPTDTQYFGPGTRLTVL.

This clone was detected only a few times. The J gene is TRBJ2-3, the V gene TRBV13; 9 nucleotides align to TRBD2. This CDR3 has 15 residues. After removal of 5 bases from V and 4 bases from J, the junction contained 7 bases not matched to a gene. Germline loops: CDR1 PRHDT, CDR2 FYEKMQ (reference sequence). CDR3 amino acids: CASSSAGGVADTQYF. CDR3 sequence (DNA): TGTGCCAGCAGCAGCGCGGGGGGGGTGGCAGATACGCAGTATTTT.

This clone was counted between two and nine times. V gene TRBV21-1 combines with J gene TRBJ1-3. TRBV21-1 is an annotated pseudogene. The CDR3 totals 14 residues. This CDR3 is CANRGGASGNTIYF. DNA for the CDR3: TGTGCCAACAGGGGGGGGGCGTCTGGAAACACCATATATTTT.

V and J are TRBV6-5 and TRBJ1-2, with D perhaps TRBD1 (5 bases). V was cut by 5 bases and J by 6 bases, with 10 bases left in between. Germline values: CDR1 MNHEY, CDR2 SVGAGI. The CDR3 consists of 12 residues. CDR3 residues: CASSVGGDGYTF. CDR3 nucleotides: TGTGCCAGCAGTGTCGGGGGTGATGGCTACACCTTC.

The chain uses TRBV10-2 and TRBJ2-7; unclear D gene. The ends were cut back, 6 bases at V and 3 bases at J, with 15 bases in the middle. Germline CDR1 and CDR2: WSHSY and SAAADI. The CDR3 extends over 14 amino acids. As DNA, the CDR3 is TGCGCCAGCAGCCCACAGCTTCTACTCTACGAGCAGTACTTC. Protein: CASSPQLLLYEQYF.

The V gene is TRBV2, the J gene TRBJ2-3; TRBD1 agrees at 7 bases. Germline V lookup: CDR1 SNHLY, CDR2 FYNNEI. Unmatched junction bases numbered 7, after V lost 5 bases and J lost 2 bases. The CDR3 totals 15 residues. In DNA form, the CDR3 reads TGTGCCAGCAGTTATAGACAGGGAAACACAGATACGCAGTATTTT. Translated: CASSYRQGNTDTQYF.